This TCR beta chain was recorded in a study of cytomegalovirus exposure and HLA in healthy donors. Study results and limitations: An analysis that came later showed most CMV-associated TCR beta chains appearing HLA-restricted. Beyond CMV serostatus, there was no information to go on about immune exposure. Most TCR sequences were uncommon, yet certain public TCRs appeared in many donors. At a 0.05 false discovery rate, a later analysis found some 17,000 TCR beta sequences to be associated with HLA alleles.

Primers included in the PCR were 60 Vbeta and 13 Jbeta primers. Assay used: immunoSEQ multiplex PCR; TCRdb lists only in-frame clones, some missing. Among some 220,000 clones listed, around 80% were seen once. Between the trimmed V and J ends, which lost 5 bases and 6 bases, there was a span of 16 bases. Germline CDR1 reads SGHAT; CDR2 reads FQNNGV. The CDR3 covers 14 residues. A remark on this clone: Its antigen is as yet unknown.

The J gene is TRBJ1-1, the V gene TRBV11-2; D is unresolved. This clonotype was sampled from a boy aged 5-17 years in good health and CMV-seronegative. The specimen was PBMCs. This CDR3 reads CASSPGPPAAEAFF. CDR3 bases: TGTGCCAGCAGCCCGGGCCCTCCAGCGGCTGAAGCTTTCTTT.